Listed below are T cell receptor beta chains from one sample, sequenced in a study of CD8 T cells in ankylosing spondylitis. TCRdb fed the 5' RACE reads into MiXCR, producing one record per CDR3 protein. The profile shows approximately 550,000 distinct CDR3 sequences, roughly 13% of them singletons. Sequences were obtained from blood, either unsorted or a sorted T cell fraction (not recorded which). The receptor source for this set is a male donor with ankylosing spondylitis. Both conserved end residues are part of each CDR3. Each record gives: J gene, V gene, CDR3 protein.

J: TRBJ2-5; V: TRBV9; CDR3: CASSVVGVGETQYF
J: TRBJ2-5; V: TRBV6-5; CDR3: CASSYSDRGQETQYF
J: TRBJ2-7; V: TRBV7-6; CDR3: CASRSRTGDDEQYF
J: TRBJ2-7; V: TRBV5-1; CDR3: CASSLRTGRSEQYF
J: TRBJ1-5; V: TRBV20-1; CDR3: CSARTFSNQPQHF
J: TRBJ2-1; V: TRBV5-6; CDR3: CASSLFDSRRYNEQFF
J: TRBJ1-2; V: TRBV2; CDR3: CASSVLSGTGVRGYTF
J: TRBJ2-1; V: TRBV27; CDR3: CASSFTSGTMSSYNEQFF
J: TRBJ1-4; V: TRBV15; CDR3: CATSFRAGPNEKLFF
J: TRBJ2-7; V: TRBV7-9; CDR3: CASSLASGRVYEQYF
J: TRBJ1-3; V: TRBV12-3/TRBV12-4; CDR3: CASSHPGPISGNTIYF
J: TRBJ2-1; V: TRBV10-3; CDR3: CAIRDVRGTGTNEQFF
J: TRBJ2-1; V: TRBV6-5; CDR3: CASKTSGIADNEQFF
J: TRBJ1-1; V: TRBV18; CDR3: CASSPPPTGITEAFF
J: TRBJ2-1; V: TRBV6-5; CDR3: CASSYRTGYNNEQFF
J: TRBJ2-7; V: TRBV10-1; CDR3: CASSVQLSGEQYF
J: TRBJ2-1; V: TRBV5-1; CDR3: CASSFRIGAVNEQFF
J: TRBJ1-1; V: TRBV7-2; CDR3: CASSLGGSGSEAFF
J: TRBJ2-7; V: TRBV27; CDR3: CATKMGGRLSYEQYF
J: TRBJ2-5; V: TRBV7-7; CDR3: CASSSGTGAPETQYF
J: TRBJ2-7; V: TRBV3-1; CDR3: CASSQGLAFSYEQYF
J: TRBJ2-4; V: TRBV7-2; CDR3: CASSPNSGGTGNIQYF
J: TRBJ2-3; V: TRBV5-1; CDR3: CASSASGAAGSTDTQYF
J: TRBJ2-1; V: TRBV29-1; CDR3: CSVVWTASYNEQFF
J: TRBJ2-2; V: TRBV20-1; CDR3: CSARGSGTNVGELFF
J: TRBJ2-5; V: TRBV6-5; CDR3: CASSYSLAAFAETQYF
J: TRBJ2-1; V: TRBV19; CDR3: CASSPRGQRSNEQFF
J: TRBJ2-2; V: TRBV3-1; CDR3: CASSRETGELFF
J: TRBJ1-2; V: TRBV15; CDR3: CATSRDLGSRNYGYTF
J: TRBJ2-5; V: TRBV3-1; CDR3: CASSQISGQETQYF
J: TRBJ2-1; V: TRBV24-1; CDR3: CATSDPGYNEQFF
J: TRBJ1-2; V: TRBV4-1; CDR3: CASSQSSRANYGYTF
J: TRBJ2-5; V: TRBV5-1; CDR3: CASSLKAAQGETQYF
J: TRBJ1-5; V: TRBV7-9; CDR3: CASSLMGSNQPQHF
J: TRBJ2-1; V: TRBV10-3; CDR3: CAISQGANYNEQFF
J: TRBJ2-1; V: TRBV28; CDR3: CASSYPGTSSNEQFF
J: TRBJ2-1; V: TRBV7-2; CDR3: CASSWSGSGTNEQFF
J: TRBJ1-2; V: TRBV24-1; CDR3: CATSDAGTYYGYTF
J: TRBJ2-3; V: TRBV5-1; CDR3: CASSLDIAGGADTQYF
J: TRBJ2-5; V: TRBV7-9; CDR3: CASSSNPQETQYF
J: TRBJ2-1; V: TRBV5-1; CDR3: CASTGTGVMNEQFF
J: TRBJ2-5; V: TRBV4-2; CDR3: CASSQDSGQRETQYF
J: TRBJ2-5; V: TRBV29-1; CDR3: CSVGGPSDQETQYF
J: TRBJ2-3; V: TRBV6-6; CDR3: CASSYSTSDTQYF
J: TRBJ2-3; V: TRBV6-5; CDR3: CASSYLDREDTQYF
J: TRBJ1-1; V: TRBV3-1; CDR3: CASSHNRVRAFF
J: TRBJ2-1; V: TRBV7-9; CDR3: CASIRPGGPYNEQFF
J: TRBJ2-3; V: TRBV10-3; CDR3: CAIRGSSDPSTDTQYF
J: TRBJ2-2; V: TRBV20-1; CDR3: CSARDPREGRTGELFF
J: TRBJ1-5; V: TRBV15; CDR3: CATSRDNAVGQPQHF
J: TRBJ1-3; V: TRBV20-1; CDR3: CSAREGTGGNTIYF
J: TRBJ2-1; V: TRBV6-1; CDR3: CASIPATGYNEQFF
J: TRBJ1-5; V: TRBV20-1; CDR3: CSARAGLGQPQHF
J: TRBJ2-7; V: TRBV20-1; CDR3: CSAKLSTGTFYEQYF
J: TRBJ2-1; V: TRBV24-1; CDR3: CATSGETEAGAFGYEQFF